These 15 T cell receptor beta chains were all obtained from the same sample, sequenced in a study of cytomegalovirus exposure and HLA in healthy donors. In the PCR, 60 Vbeta and 13 Jbeta primers were used. Profiling relied on immunoSEQ multiplex PCR, and the TCRdb table lists in-frame clones only, not all of them. The sample carries about 160,000 clones, 80% recorded once. Material: PBMCs. These receptors originate from a male donor in good health and CMV-seropositive.

The chain uses TRBV19 and TRBJ1-5; 8 bases fit TRBD1. In germline, CDR1 is LNHDA, CDR2 SQIVND (reference sequence). The CDR3 sequence is 15 residues long. Trimming at V came to 7 bases and at J to 5 bases, leaving 10 bases not matched to a gene. The CDR3 nucleotides are TGTGCCAGTATCGGAGGACAGGGCGAGCATCAGCCCCAGCATTTT. It codes for CASIGGQGEHQPQHF.

CDR3 nucleotides: TGTGCCAGCAGCCCCCGACAGGGGGCCAATCAGCCCCAGCATTTT. Protein product: CASSPRQGANQPQHF. This chain uses TRBV7-2 with TRBJ1-5, with TRBD1 matching over 10 bases. CDR3 length equals 15 residues. Germline lookup yields CDR1 SGHTA and CDR2 FQGNSA. V lost 5 bases, J lost 3 bases, and 4 bases stayed unmatched.

This clone occurred a few times. The rearrangement uses TRBV19 and TRBJ2-1, with TRBD2 identical over 9 bases. Per germline, CDR1 LNHDA and CDR2 SQIVND (reference sequence). The CDR3 length is 15 residues. Trimming cost V 5 bases and J 3 bases; bases outside gene matches: 5. The CDR3 loop is CASSLLAGNYNEQFF. The CDR3 DNA is TGTGCCAGTAGTCTGCTAGCGGGAAACTACAATGAGCAGTTCTTC.

The V and J genes are TRBV28 and TRBJ2-7; 11 bases agree with TRBD2. Unmatched junction bases numbered 3, after V lost 3 bases and J lost 2 bases. The CDR3 is 15 residues long. Per germline, CDR1 MDHEN and CDR2 SYDVKM. CDR3 region: CASSFGLAGPYEQYF. Here the CDR3 DNA reads TGTGCCAGCAGTTTCGGACTAGCGGGCCCCTACGAGCAGTACTTC.

Remarks on this clone: The limits of the CDR3 on the DNA are not certain, so only TCRdb's listed CDR3 is given. This chain's CDR3 is CASSKAVGQGAGEPQHF. This chain links TRBV21-1 with TRBJ1-5; the table names TRBD1, a call not compared with the DNA. TRBV21-1 is noted as a pseudogene. The CDR3 totals 17 residues, both ends included.

The rearrangement links TRBV7-8 to TRBJ1-5; D remains ambiguous. There are 14 residues in the CDR3. The germline gives CDR1 SGHVS, CDR2 FQNEAQ. Trimming took 3 bases from V and 4 from J, leaving 10 bases between them. CDR3 bases: TGTGCCAGCAGCTTGGACCGGGGAAATCAGCCCCAGCATTTT. Translated, it gives CASSLDRGNQPQHF.

The gene calls are TRBV5-1 and TRBJ2-3; the D is unclear. The CDR3 is 17 residues long. Deletions cut 0 bases from V and 0 bases from J, with 14 bases between. Germline-derived CDR1 and CDR2 are SGHRS and YFSETQ. The CDR3 DNA follows: TGCGCCAGCAGCTTGGCCGCTAGAGCTCCTAGCACAGATACGCAGTATTTT. As protein: CASSLAARAPSTDTQYF.

The rearrangement links TRBV18 to TRBJ2-7, with TRBD1 matching over 11 bases. This CDR3 comprises 17 residues. Germline CDR1 reads KGHSH; CDR2 reads LQKENI. The J segment lost 3 bases and the V segment lost 4 bases, leaving 11 bases of the junction unmatched. CDR3 amino acids: CASSLPGLGTGGYEQYF. The DNA of the CDR3 is TGTGCCAGCTCACTTCCCGGCTTAGGGACAGGGGGCTACGAGCAGTACTTC.

This chain uses TRBV19 with TRBJ2-7; 8 nucleotides align to TRBD2. The CDR3 has 15 amino acids. J gave up 1 base and V 5 bases, and 7 bases lay outside the gene matches. The germline V gene has CDR1 LNHDA and CDR2 SQIVND (reference sequence). This CDR3 is CASSASGSTSYEQYF. The CDR3 nucleotides are TGTGCCAGTAGTGCAAGCGGGAGCACGTCCTACGAGCAGTACTTC.

The chain couples TRBV5-4 to TRBJ2-7; D possibly corresponds to TRBD2 (6 bases). The CDR3 has 17 residues. Germline V gene sequence: CDR1 SGHNT, CDR2 YYREEE (reference sequence). V was shortened by 4 bases and J by 0 bases, with 20 bases between the two germline ends. The DNA of the CDR3 is TGTGCCAGCAGCCCTCTAAGTGGGGCGGGAAGCTCCTACGAGCAGTACTTC. This gives the protein CASSPLSGAGSSYEQYF.

The rearrangement joins TRBV7-8 to TRBJ2-7, with TRBD2 identical over 11 bases. This CDR3 has 15 amino acids. The trim removed 6 bases at V and 1 base at J, leaving 5 bases unmatched. The V gene's germline CDR1 is SGHVS and CDR2 FQNEAQ. CDR3 sequence (DNA): TGTGCCAGCAGAGCGAGACTAGCGGGGTCCTACGAGCAGTACTTC. Translated, it gives CASRARLAGSYEQYF.

The chain is built from TRBV27 and TRBJ2-1; perhaps TRBD2 as D (6 bases). Germline V gene lookup returns CDR1 MNHEY and CDR2 SMNVEV (reference sequence). Deletions cut 6 bases from V and 9 bases from J, with 24 bases between. This CDR3 spans 16 amino acids. The CDR3 DNA reads as TGTGCCAGCAGCGACGACCCGTTAGGCGGGAATGCTGAGCAGTTCTTC. This gives the protein CASSDDPLGGNAEQFF.

This clone is a singleton in its sample. The rearrangement joins TRBV2 to TRBJ1-4, with a tentative D call TRBD1 (5 bases). V lost 10 bases and J 5 bases, leaving 20 bases between the germline ends. Germline CDR1 reads SNHLY; CDR2 reads FYNNEI. CDR3 length equals 15 residues. In DNA form, the CDR3 reads TGTGCCACCTTTCTGGGCGCAGGGAGGAATGAAAAACTGTTTTTT. Translation: CATFLGAGRNEKLFF.

This clone was seen a handful of times. J is TRBJ1-2 and V is TRBV10-3; 9 nucleotides line up with TRBD1. CDR1 is ENHRY and CDR2 is SYGVKD in the germline V gene. This CDR3 is built from 14 residues. The trim removed 0 bases at V and 8 bases at J, leaving 4 bases unmatched. CDR3 amino acids: CAISESRTGEGYTF. The CDR3 DNA reads as TGTGCCATCAGTGAGTCGAGGACAGGGGAAGGCTACACCTTC.

The genes are TRBV9 and TRBJ2-3; 11 nucleotides match TRBD2. This CDR3 region has 18 residues. Germline CDR1 reads SGDLS; CDR2 reads YYNGEE. J was trimmed by 3 bases and V by 0 bases; bases with no gene match: 9. The CDR3 loop reads CASSVGGSGRAGTDTQYF. The CDR3 DNA follows: TGTGCCAGCAGCGTAGGGGGTAGCGGGAGGGCCGGGACAGATACGCAGTATTTT.